The entry below gives a single T cell receptor beta chain sequence along with its context. Its specificity is not known. Positively selected for CCR7, the CD45RO-negative cells used as naive CD8 cells excluded terminally differentiated effector memory CD45RA+ cells. This sample stems from a study of shared clonotypes between healthy human individuals. Whole-study findings and limits: As a rule, naive subsets had a larger estimated richness than memory subsets.

Germline V gene data show CDR1 as MNHEY and CDR2 as SMNVEV (reference sequence). The CDR3 spans 15 residues. The germline V and J ends were trimmed by 5 bases and 0 bases, with 11 bases remaining between them. The assay ran at deep level. Profiled with immunoSEQ multiplex PCR; TCRdb holds only in-frame clones, not every one. The data hold about 650,000 clones, with about 95% observed a single time. The receptor's source is a woman in her twenties or thirties in good health. Source material: naive CD8+ T cells sorted from blood. V usage is TRBV27 and J usage is TRBJ1-5; no clear D gene. The CDR3 protein is CASSPRAYSNQPQHF. As DNA, the CDR3 is TGTGCCAGCAGTCCCCGGGCGTATAGCAATCAGCCCCAGCATTTT.